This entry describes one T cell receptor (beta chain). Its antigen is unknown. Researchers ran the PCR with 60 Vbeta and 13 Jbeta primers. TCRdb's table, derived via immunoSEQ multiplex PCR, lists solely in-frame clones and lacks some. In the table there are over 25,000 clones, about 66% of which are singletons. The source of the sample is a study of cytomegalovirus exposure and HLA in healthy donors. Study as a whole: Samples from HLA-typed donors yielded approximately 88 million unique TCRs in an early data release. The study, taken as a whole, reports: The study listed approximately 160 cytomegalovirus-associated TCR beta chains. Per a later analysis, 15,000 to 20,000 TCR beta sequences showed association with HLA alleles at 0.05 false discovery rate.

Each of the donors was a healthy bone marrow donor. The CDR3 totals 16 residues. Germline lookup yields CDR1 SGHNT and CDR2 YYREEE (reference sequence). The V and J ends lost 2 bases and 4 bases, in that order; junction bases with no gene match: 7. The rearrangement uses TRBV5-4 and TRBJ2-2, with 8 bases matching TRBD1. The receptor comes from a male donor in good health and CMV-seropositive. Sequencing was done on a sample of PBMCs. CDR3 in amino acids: CASSFPGGVGTGELFF. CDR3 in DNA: TGTGCCAGCAGCTTTCCAGGGGGCGTGGGCACCGGGGAGCTGTTTTTT.